This TCR beta chain was recorded in a study of beta chain features in type 1 diabetes. Reverse transcription of all isolated RNA meant that expressed TCRB transcripts were sequenced. Sequencing used immunoSEQ multiplex PCR; TCRdb keeps in-frame clones, though not all of them. The sample includes under 900,000 clones, roughly 15% of them seen just once. This clone has a handful of counts. Staining for CD45RO/CCR7/CD25/CD127/CD95/CD27 allowed sorting of CD4+ naive, central memory, regulatory and stem cell-like memory cells. The purity of all sorted populations exceeded 95%. The V gene lost 6 bases and the J gene lost 8 bases, with 13 bases spanning the gap. This CDR3 is built from 12 residues. Germline loops: CDR1 SEHNR, CDR2 FQNEAQ (reference sequence).

The J gene is TRBJ1-2, the V gene TRBV7-9, with D unresolved. The sequence derives from a woman younger than 35 in good health. The sequencing sample was made of naive CD4+ T cells from blood. Here the CDR3 reads CASSAEGYGYTF. The CDR3 nucleotides are TGTGCCAGCAGTGCAGAGGGTTACGGCTACACCTTC.